The next 17 T cell receptor beta chains were all read from a single sample in a study of blood T cells in healthy people across ages. A second PCR of 7 to 11 cycles used a sample-barcoded 5' primer and a J-beta primer mix. TCRdb passed the 5' RACE reads through MiXCR, listing each CDR3 protein once. The sample consists of approximately 1.5 million distinct CDR3 sequences, around 35% of them appearing once. Sequenced material: blood. These TCRs come from a young woman in good health.

This clonotype was seen just once. J is TRBJ1-1 and V is TRBV7-8, with D possibly being TRBD1 (6 bases). Germline V gene data show CDR1 as SGHVS and CDR2 as FQNEAQ. Trimming removed 7 bases at V and 1 base at J, with 16 bases between. CDR3 length equals 15 residues. CDR3 sequence (DNA): TGTGCCAGCATCCACTACAGGGCAAGGAACACTGAAGCTTTCTTT. Translation: CASIHYRARNTEAFF.

This chain connects TRBV10-1 to TRBJ2-1, with 12 bases lining up with TRBD1. Germline CDR1 WNHNN, CDR2 SYGVQD (reference sequence). J lost 12 bases, V lost 2 bases, and 8 bases had no gene match. CDR3 size: 15 residues. The CDR3 DNA follows: TGCGCCAGCAGTGAGGCCGGGACAGGGGGCGCAAGGCAGTTCTTC. It yields the protein CASSEAGTGGARQFF.

This clonotype has only a few counts. V gene TRBV11-1 combines with J gene TRBJ1-5; D is undetermined. The V end lost 3 bases, the J end lost 9 bases, and 12 bases lay between the germline ends. The CDR3 loop spans 13 amino acids. The germline V gene has CDR1 SGHAT and CDR2 FQDESV (reference sequence). The CDR3 sequence: CASSFREDRPQHF. For the CDR3, the DNA is TGTGCCAGCAGCTTCCGGGAGGATCGGCCCCAGCATTTT.

This clonotype was detected a few times. The chain carries TRBV27 and TRBJ2-7, with 9 bases matching TRBD1. Trimming took 5 bases from V and 7 from J; bases not matched to a gene: 9. Germline V lookup: CDR1 MNHEY, CDR2 SMNVEV (reference sequence). CDR3 length equals 14 residues. As DNA, the CDR3 is TGTGCCAGCAGTAACCGGGACAGGGCTGTGGAGCAGTACTTC. It codes for CASSNRDRAVEQYF.

This clonotype turned up a few times. The V gene is TRBV6-1, the J gene TRBJ2-5, with D possibly TRBD2 on 6 matching bases. Trimming took off 9 bases at V and 3 bases at J, with 29 bases between the two ends. This CDR3 spans 18 amino acids. Germline V CDR1 and CDR2: MNHNS, SASEGT. This CDR3 reads CARGPKASDPDQEETQYF. The DNA for the CDR3 is TGTGCCAGAGGACCAAAGGCTAGCGATCCGGACCAAGAAGAGACCCAGTACTTC.

This clonotype was recorded many times. The gene calls are TRBV7-9 and TRBJ2-7; 7 nucleotides line up with TRBD1. Germline V gives CDR1 SEHNR, CDR2 FQNEAQ (reference sequence). This CDR3 has 14 amino acids. The J segment lost 3 bases and the V segment lost 5 bases, leaving 7 bases of the junction unmatched. The CDR3 region has the DNA TGTGCCAGCAGCGACGGGACAGATGACTACGAGCAGTACTTC. This codes for CASSDGTDDYEQYF.

There are a few counts of this clonotype. The chain links TRBV28 to TRBJ1-2; 12 bases align to TRBD1. Germline V gene data show CDR1 as MDHEN and CDR2 as SYDVKM. With 5 bases clipped from V and 5 bases from J, the junction kept 6 bases outside the gene matches. CDR3 length equals 15 residues. CDR3 coding DNA: TGTGCCAGCAGTACGGGACAGGGGGCTGATTATGGCTACACCTTC. Protein sequence: CASSTGQGADYGYTF.

V gene TRBV15 combines with J gene TRBJ2-7; TRBD2 aligns across 8 bases. J lost 7 bases, V lost 0 bases, and 8 bases had no gene match. The CDR3 totals 15 residues. The V gene's germline CDR1 is LNHNV and CDR2 YYDKDF (reference sequence). CDR3 residues: CATSREAGTRGEQYF. CDR3 DNA: TGTGCCACCAGCAGAGAGGCCGGGACTAGGGGTGAGCAGTACTTC.

This clonotype was seen more than once but under ten times. This chain uses TRBV27 with TRBJ2-3, with no clear D. This CDR3 comprises 16 residues. Germline CDR1 MNHEY, CDR2 SMNVEV (reference sequence). Trimming removed 5 bases at V and 1 base at J, with 16 bases between. CDR3 residues: CASSRIGFGGTDTQYF. The CDR3 DNA follows: TGTGCCAGCAGTCGAATAGGGTTTGGGGGCACAGATACGCAGTATTTT.

The chain joins TRBV11-2 to TRBJ2-7, with 7 bases matching TRBD2. The CDR3 is made up of 15 amino acids. The germline gives CDR1 SGHAT, CDR2 FQNNGV. Trimming removed 4 bases from V and 1 base from J; junction bases left unmatched: 7. This CDR3 is CASSSSGLPSYEQYF. CDR3 DNA: TGTGCCAGCAGCTCCTCGGGACTACCTTCCTACGAGCAGTACTTC.

This clonotype was recorded a few times. The chain combines TRBV7-9 with TRBJ2-3, with D hard to call. CDR3 length: 14 amino acids. Per germline, CDR1 SEHNR and CDR2 FQNEAQ (reference sequence). Trimming stripped 2 bases from V and 2 bases from J, with 8 bases between. The CDR3 loop is CASSLNPHTDTQYF. In DNA, the CDR3 is TGTGCCAGCAGCTTAAATCCCCACACAGATACGCAGTATTTT. Using reference TRBV7-9 and TRBJ2-3 for the parts outside the CDR3, the full variable domain is DTGVSQNPRHKITKRGQNVTFRCDPISEHNRLYWYRQTLGQGPEFLTYFQNEAQLEKSRLLSDRFSAERPKGSFSTLEIQRTEQGDSAMYLCASSLNPHTDTQYFGPGTRLTVL.

This clonotype was seen a few times. This chain connects TRBV14 to TRBJ1-2; D remains unclear. Germline values: CDR1 SGHDN, CDR2 FVKESK. V gave up 0 bases and J gave up 6 bases, with 8 bases separating them. The CDR3 covers 13 residues. In nucleotides, the CDR3 is TGTGCCAGCAGCCAAGAATTGGGGAATGGCTACACCTTC. It specifies CASSQELGNGYTF. Filled out from reference TRBV14 and TRBJ1-2, the complete variable domain reads EAGVTQFPSHSVIEKGQTVTLRCDPISGHDNLYWYRRVMGKEIKFLLHFVKESKQDESGMPNNRFLAERTGGTYSTLKVQPAELEDSGVYFCASSQELGNGYTFGSGTRLTVV.

The CDR3 nucleotides read TGTGCCAGCAGCCCCGTCGCCTCGCTCTCGGACACTGAAGCTTTCTTT. Its protein product is CASSPVASLSDTEAFF. The chain joins TRBV12-3 or TRBV12-4 to TRBJ1-1; D gene ambiguous. The CDR3 spans 16 residues. The V end lost 6 bases, the J end lost 3 bases, and 20 bases lay between the germline ends.

This clonotype was seen ten or more times. This chain connects TRBV4-2 to TRBJ2-7, with D possibly matching TRBD2 (5 bases). Trimming removed 0 bases from V and 1 base from J, with 10 bases in between. Germline lookup yields CDR1 LGHNA and CDR2 YNFKEQ. This CDR3 contains 15 residues. The CDR3 reads CASSQDRGGSYEQYF. In nucleotides, the CDR3 is TGTGCCAGCAGCCAAGATCGCGGAGGTTCCTACGAGCAGTACTTC.

A single count supports this clonotype. The rearrangement joins TRBV7-3 to TRBJ2-3; 11 nucleotides line up with TRBD1. Germline CDR1 and CDR2: SGHTA and FQGTGA. This CDR3 contains 21 residues. The trim removed 0 bases at V and 2 bases at J, leaving 16 bases unmatched. The chain's CDR3 is CASSLTSDRGRRGEITDTQYF. The CDR3 DNA is TGTGCCAGCAGCTTAACGTCGGACAGGGGGCGCCGGGGGGAAATCACAGATACGCAGTATTTT.

The chain employs TRBV20-1 and TRBJ2-5; 9 bases agree with TRBD2. CDR1 and CDR2 (germline): DFQATT, SNEGSKA (reference sequence). With V trimmed by 3 bases and J by 4 bases, 6 bases remained unmatched. The CDR3 contains 14 residues. The CDR3 protein is CSASERAGGETQYF. CDR3 nucleotides: TGCAGTGCTAGCGAGAGAGCGGGAGGAGAGACCCAGTACTTC.

The CDR3 here is CASSAPGLAAYNEQFF. In DNA, the CDR3 is TGTGCCAGCAGTGCTCCGGGACTAGCGGCTTACAATGAGCAGTTCTTC. V gene TRBV27 combines with J gene TRBJ2-1, with 11 nucleotides matching TRBD2. Germline CDR1 is MNHEY and CDR2 is SMNVEV (reference sequence). The V segment lost 5 bases and the J segment 4 bases; nucleotides outside the gene matches: 7. CDR3 size: 16 residues.